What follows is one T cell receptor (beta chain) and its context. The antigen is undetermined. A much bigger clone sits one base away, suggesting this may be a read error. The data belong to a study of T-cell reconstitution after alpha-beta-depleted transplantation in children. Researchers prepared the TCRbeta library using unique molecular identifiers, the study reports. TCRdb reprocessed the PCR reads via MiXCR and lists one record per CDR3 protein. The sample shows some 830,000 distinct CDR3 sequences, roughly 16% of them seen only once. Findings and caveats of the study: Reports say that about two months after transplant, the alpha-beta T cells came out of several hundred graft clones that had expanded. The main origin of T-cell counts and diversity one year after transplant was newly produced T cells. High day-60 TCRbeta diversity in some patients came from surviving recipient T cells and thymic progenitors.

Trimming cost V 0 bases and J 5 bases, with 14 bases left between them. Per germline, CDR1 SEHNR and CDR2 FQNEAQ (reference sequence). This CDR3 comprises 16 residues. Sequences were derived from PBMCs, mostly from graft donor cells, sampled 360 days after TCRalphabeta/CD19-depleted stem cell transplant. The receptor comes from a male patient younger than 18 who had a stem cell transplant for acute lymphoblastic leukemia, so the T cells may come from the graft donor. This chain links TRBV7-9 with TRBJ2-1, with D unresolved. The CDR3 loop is CASSLAVASPHNEQFF. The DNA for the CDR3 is TGTGCCAGCAGCTTAGCGGTTGCTAGTCCCCACAATGAGCAGTTCTTC.